These T cell receptor beta chains were read from a single sample in a study of blood T cell repertoires in COVID-19. Produced via immunoSEQ multiplex PCR; TCRdb's table is partial and in-frame only. This table holds about 160,000 clones, about 80% found once. Material: peripheral blood. The receptor set was obtained from a woman older than 75 with acute or convalescent COVID-19. CDR3s include the opening cysteine and the closing phenylalanine or tryptophan. The order of the fields is J gene, CDR3 length, clone size, V gene, D gene, CDR3 DNA, CDR3 protein. A D gene is named only where the DNA matches it firmly. A clone size is listed for some rows: how often the clone was seen (once, few, many), or a class if it is expanded.

TRBJ2-1	12	.	TRBV7-9	TRBD2	TGTGCCAGCAGCTTAACCGGGACTAGAGAGTTCTTC	CASSLTGTREFF
TRBJ1-3	14	.	TRBV5-1	.	TGCGCCAGCAGCTTGGGGTCAGCTGGAAACACCATATATTTT	CASSLGSAGNTIYF
TRBJ2-4	11	.	TRBV6-2/TRBV6-3	.	TGTGCCAGCAGTTTAGCAAACATTCAGTACTTC	CASSLANIQYF
TRBJ2-2	15	.	TRBV27	TRBD2	TGTGCCAGCAGTTCGAGCGGGAGGGCCACCGGGGAGCTGTTTTTT	CASSSSGRATGELFF
TRBJ2-7	14	.	TRBV27	TRBD2	TGTGCCAGCAGTTTGCTAGCGGGAGTGCTCGAGCAGTACTTC	CASSLLAGVLEQYF
TRBJ2-7	14	.	TRBV6-5	TRBD1	TGTGCCAGCAGTTACTCCGGGACAGCCTACGAGCAGTACTTC	CASSYSGTAYEQYF
TRBJ2-6	15	.	TRBV30	TRBD1	TGTGCCTGGAGCCCAGGGGGAGCCGGGGCCAACGTCCTGACTTTC	CAWSPGGAGANVLTF
TRBJ2-7	11	.	TRBV30	.	TGTGCCTGGAAATTGCGTTACGAGCAGTACTTC	CAWKLRYEQYF
TRBJ1-3	14	.	TRBV6-5	TRBD1	TGTGCCAGCAGCCCGACAGGGGCCGGAAACACCATATATTTT	CASSPTGAGNTIYF
TRBJ2-7	16	many	TRBV3-1/TRBV3-2	.	TGTGCCAGCAGCCAGGGGGGGGGACAGGTGGCTGCCGAGCAGTACTTC	CASSQGGGQVAAEQYF
TRBJ1-5	15	.	TRBV19	.	TGTGCCAGTAGTATACCGTGGGGCGGCAATCAGCCCCAGCATTTT	CASSIPWGGNQPQHF
TRBJ1-1	12	.	TRBV30	.	TGTGCCTTCGGCGGGGAATACACTGAAGCTTTCTTT	CAFGGEYTEAFF
TRBJ1-3	15	.	TRBV29-1	.	TGCAGCGTTGAAGACAGGGTAATCTCTGGAAACACCATATATTTT	CSVEDRVISGNTIYF
TRBJ2-5	13	.	TRBV5-1	.	TGCGCCAGCAGCTTGGCCAACCAAGAGACCCAGTACTTC	CASSLANQETQYF